A selection of T cell receptor beta chains follows, all from one sample in a study of T-cell memory formation after mild COVID-19. Each CDR3 protein is one row after TCRdb ran MiXCR on the 5' RACE reads. This sample has about 150,000 distinct CDR3 sequences, with 13% found just once. The sample consisted of PBMCs or a T cell subset sorted from them (not recorded which). These receptors originate from a young man who had mild COVID-19 (a few samples of this study predate the infection). Cell type and time point are not known. Each CDR3 is given with its conserved first and last residue. Fields, in order: J gene, V gene, D gene, clone size, CDR3 DNA, CDR3 protein. A D gene is named only where the DNA matches it firmly. Rows may omit the clone size; those that give it use once, few, many or a size class.

J: TRBJ2-3; V: TRBV7-9; D: TRBD2; size: few; DNA: TGTGCCAGCAGCTTAGGGGGACTAGCGGCTGCAGATACGCAGTATTTT; CDR3: CASSLGGLAAADTQYF
J: TRBJ2-4; V: TRBV19; D: TRBD2; size: .; DNA: TGTGCCAGTAGTATAAAGAGGTTTCCAGCGGGGACAAACATTCAGTACTTC; CDR3: CASSIKRFPAGTNIQYF
J: TRBJ1-5; V: TRBV12-5; D: .; size: .; DNA: TGTGCTAGTGGTTTCGACAGGCGGGCCCAGCATTTT; CDR3: CASGFDRRAQHF
J: TRBJ2-5; V: TRBV10-3; D: TRBD2; size: .; DNA: TGTGCCTCCAGCAGGGGACTAGCGGGGTCGGAGACCCAGTACTTC; CDR3: CASSRGLAGSETQYF
J: TRBJ1-6; V: TRBV15; D: TRBD1; size: few; DNA: TGTGCCACCAGCAGAGGACAGGGAAATTCACCCCTCCACTTT; CDR3: CATSRGQGNSPLHF
J: TRBJ2-3; V: TRBV20-1; D: TRBD2; size: .; DNA: TGCAGTGCCAAAGCGGGGGGATTCACAGATACGCAGTATTTT; CDR3: CSAKAGGFTDTQYF
J: TRBJ1-2; V: TRBV28; D: .; size: many; DNA: TGTGCCAGCAGAGGCCCCTACGATGGCTACACCTTC; CDR3: CASRGPYDGYTF
J: TRBJ2-7; V: TRBV5-1; D: TRBD1; size: many; DNA: TGCGCCAGCAGCGCAGACAGGGTCGGACCCTACGAGCAGTACTTC; CDR3: CASSADRVGPYEQYF
J: TRBJ2-4; V: TRBV5-1; D: .; size: .; DNA: TGCGCCAGCAGCTTGGCGGGGGACCTGGGAAACATTCAGTACTTC; CDR3: CASSLAGDLGNIQYF
J: TRBJ2-5; V: TRBV15; D: TRBD2; size: few; DNA: TGTGCCACCAGCAGAGATCTTCAGCGGGGGGTTCAAGAGACCCAGTACTTC; CDR3: CATSRDLQRGVQETQYF
J: TRBJ2-6; V: TRBV20-1; D: .; size: many; DNA: TGCAGTGCTAGACCCGACTTTGCAGGGGCCAACGTCCTGACTTTC; CDR3: CSARPDFAGANVLTF
J: TRBJ1-2; V: TRBV12-3/TRBV12-4; D: .; size: .; DNA: TGTGCCAGCAGTTTAGACCTCATAGCTAACTATGGCTACACCTTC; CDR3: CASSLDLIANYGYTF
J: TRBJ2-1; V: TRBV7-3; D: TRBD2; size: few; DNA: TGTGCCAGCAGCCCACGGGCGGGGGGGAAGTATGAGCAGTTCTTC; CDR3: CASSPRAGGKYEQFF
J: TRBJ2-7; V: TRBV5-1; D: TRBD2; size: few; DNA: TGCGCCAGCAGTCGTCAACTAGCGGTCTACTACGAGCAGTACTTC; CDR3: CASSRQLAVYYEQYF
J: TRBJ2-4; V: TRBV10-3; D: TRBD2; size: .; DNA: TGTGCCATCAGTGAATACAGCGGGGGGGCTTTAGCCAAAAACATTCAGTACTTC; CDR3: CAISEYSGGALAKNIQYF
J: TRBJ2-1; V: TRBV7-2; D: .; size: few; DNA: TGTGCCAGCAGCTTTTATGGGGACGGGGAGTTCTTC; CDR3: CASSFYGDGEFF
J: TRBJ2-5; V: TRBV2; D: .; size: many; DNA: TGTGCCAGCAGTGGCGGAGAGGGAGAAGGGACCCAGTACTTC; CDR3: CASSGGEGEGTQYF
J: TRBJ2-2; V: TRBV11-2; D: .; size: .; DNA: TGTGCCAGCAGCTCAATTAGAAGGGGAAGGGGCTCCGGGGAGCTGTTTTTT; CDR3: CASSSIRRGRGSGELFF
J: TRBJ2-2; V: TRBV20-1; D: .; size: few; DNA: TGCAGTGCTCCCTCCGTCGGGGAGCTGTTTTTT; CDR3: CSAPSVGELFF
J: TRBJ2-3; V: TRBV12-3/TRBV12-4; D: TRBD2; size: few; DNA: TGTGCCAGCAGTTTATTTTTAGCGGGGGCCGGTATTACAGATACGCAGTATTTT; CDR3: CASSLFLAGAGITDTQYF
J: TRBJ1-1; V: TRBV20-1; D: .; size: .; DNA: TGCAGCGTACAGGGTCGGATAATCGAAGCTTTCTTT; CDR3: CSVQGRIIEAFF
J: TRBJ2-2; V: TRBV29-1; D: .; size: .; DNA: TGCAGCGTTGGGGGGGCGCTGGCCGGGGAGCTGTTTTTT; CDR3: CSVGGALAGELFF
J: TRBJ1-5; V: TRBV10-3; D: .; size: few; DNA: TGTGCCATCAGTGACGGGACGAACAATCAGCCCCAGCATTTT; CDR3: CAISDGTNNQPQHF
J: TRBJ1-2; V: TRBV29-1; D: .; size: many; DNA: TGCAGCGACTGGGACATTGAGAAGAATAACTATGGCTACACCTTC; CDR3: CSDWDIEKNNYGYTF
J: TRBJ1-3; V: TRBV7-2; D: .; size: .; DNA: TGTGCCAGCACCCCTCGCGTGGGGGGCTTCGCTGGAAACACCATATATTTT; CDR3: CASTPRVGGFAGNTIYF